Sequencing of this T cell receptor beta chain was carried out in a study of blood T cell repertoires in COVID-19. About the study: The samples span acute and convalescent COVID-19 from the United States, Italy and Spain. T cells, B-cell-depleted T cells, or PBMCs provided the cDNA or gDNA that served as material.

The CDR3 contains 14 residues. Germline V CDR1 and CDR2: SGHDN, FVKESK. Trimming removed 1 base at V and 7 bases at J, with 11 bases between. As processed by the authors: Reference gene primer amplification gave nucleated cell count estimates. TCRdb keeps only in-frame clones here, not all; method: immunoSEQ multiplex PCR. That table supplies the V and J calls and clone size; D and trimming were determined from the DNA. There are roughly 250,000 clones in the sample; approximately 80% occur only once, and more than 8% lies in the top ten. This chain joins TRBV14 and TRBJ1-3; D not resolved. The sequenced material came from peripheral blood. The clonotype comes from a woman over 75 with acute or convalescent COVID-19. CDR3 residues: CASSQGLWSNTIYF. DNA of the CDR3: TGTGCCAGCAGCCAAGGGCTCTGGAGTAACACCATATATTTT.